One and the same sample provided the 20 T cell receptor beta chains below, sequenced in a study of blood T cell repertoires in COVID-19. Using immunoSEQ multiplex PCR, the repertoire was profiled, and TCRdb retains in-frame clones only, with some absent. Of approximately 70,000 clones in the sample, around 84% are singletons; the top ten hold roughly 0.83%. The specimen was peripheral blood. These receptors originate from a woman in her seventies with acute or convalescent COVID-19.

The V gene is TRBV9, the J gene TRBJ1-6, with TRBD1 matching over 10 bases. This CDR3 is 14 amino acids long. Trimming at V came to 3 bases and at J to 10 bases, leaving 4 bases not matched to a gene. Germline CDR1 reads SGDLS; CDR2 reads YYNGEE. CDR3 DNA sequence: TGTGCCAGCAGCGACCGGGACAGGGGATCACCCCTCCACTTT. Protein sequence: CASSDRDRGSPLHF.

The CDR3 coding sequence is TGTGCCAGCCGCTCCAGGGGAAACTATGGCTACACCTTC. Translation: CASRSRGNYGYTF. The chain recombines TRBV27 with TRBJ1-2, with D possibly being TRBD1 (6 bases). CDR1 and CDR2 from the germline V gene are MNHEY and SMNVEV (reference sequence). This CDR3 contains 13 residues. V was pared by 8 bases and J by 2 bases, with 12 bases between.

V gene TRBV19 combines with J gene TRBJ1-5; D gene unclear. CDR1 is LNHDA, CDR2 SQIVND, per germline (reference sequence). The CDR3 sequence is 12 residues long. V shed 4 bases and J shed 6 bases, with 7 bases lying between them. The CDR3 DNA reads TGTGCCAGTAGTAAGAGGATTCAGCCCCAGCATTTT. Translated: CASSKRIQPQHF.

In this sample, this clone turned up a few times. The chain uses TRBV18 and TRBJ2-7, with D tentatively TRBD1 (5 bases). CDR1 KGHSH and CDR2 LQKENI come from the germline V gene. V gave up 6 bases and J gave up 2 bases, with 17 bases separating them. The CDR3 is made up of 15 amino acids. The CDR3 nucleotides are TGTGCCAGCTCGTCCCCCGTTCGACAGCCCTACGAGCAGTACTTC. As protein: CASSSPVRQPYEQYF.

This clone was recorded once. The chain is built from TRBV5-6 and TRBJ2-7, with D possibly TRBD1 on 6 matching bases. The germline gives CDR1 SGHDT, CDR2 YYEEEE. Trimming removed 4 bases at V and 5 bases at J, with 13 bases between. The CDR3 loop spans 13 amino acids. The CDR3 coding sequence is TGTGCCAGCAGCAACAGGGCTGGCGACGAGCAGTACTTC. Translation gives CASSNRAGDEQYF.

The chain joins TRBV7-9 to TRBJ1-1, with D unclear. Trimming stripped 4 bases from V and 1 base from J, with 10 bases between. Per the germline V gene, CDR1 is SEHNR and CDR2 is FQNEAQ (reference sequence). This CDR3 has 14 amino acids. In DNA form, the CDR3 reads TGTGCCAGCAGCTCCAACGCGGGGAACACTGAAGCTTTCTTT. As protein: CASSSNAGNTEAFF.

V gene TRBV3-1 (or the pseudogene TRBV3-2) combines with J gene TRBJ2-7; 7 nucleotides match TRBD2. The CDR3 covers 14 residues. The J segment lost 2 bases and the V segment lost 4 bases, leaving 5 bases of the junction unmatched. CDR1 LGHDT and CDR2 YNNKEL come from the germline V gene (reference sequence). CDR3 nucleotides: TGTGCCAGCAGCCGCGGGAGTTTAACCTACGAGCAGTACTTC. Translating gives CASSRGSLTYEQYF.

The gene calls are TRBV9 and TRBJ1-1; D is unclear. The CDR3 is 14 residues long. The germline gives CDR1 SGDLS, CDR2 YYNGEE. V gave up 2 bases and J gave up 0 bases, with 8 bases separating them. The CDR3 sequence is CASSVMALNTEAFF. In DNA, the CDR3 is TGTGCCAGCAGCGTCATGGCACTGAACACTGAAGCTTTCTTT.

CDR3 sequence: CATKRVGQGPEAFF. DNA of the CDR3: TGTGCCACCAAAAGGGTGGGACAGGGGCCCGAAGCTTTCTTT. The V call is TRBV27, the J call TRBJ1-1; 10 positions agree with TRBD1. V shed 10 bases and J 8 bases; nucleotides not matched to a gene: 13. Germline-derived CDR1 and CDR2 are MNHEY and SMNVEV (reference sequence). The CDR3 sequence is 14 residues long.

This clone was observed a few times. This chain uses TRBV2 with TRBJ1-3; D gene uncertain. The CDR3 is 13 amino acids. Germline V gives CDR1 SNHLY, CDR2 FYNNEI. The V and J ends lost 6 bases and 4 bases respectively, with 10 bases between them. CDR3 loop: CASRPPTGNTIYF. The CDR3 region has the DNA TGTGCCAGCAGACCCCCTACCGGAAACACCATATATTTT.

This rearrangement joins TRBV13 to TRBJ2-3, with D maybe TRBD1 (5 bases). CDR1 and CDR2 (germline): PRHDT, FYEKMQ (reference sequence). V was trimmed by 3 bases and J by 6 bases, leaving 13 bases between them. CDR3 size: 14 residues. The CDR3 bases are TGTGCCAGCAGCTTGGGGCTAGGCTCGGATACGCAGTATTTT. This gives the protein CASSLGLGSDTQYF. Using reference TRBV13 and TRBJ2-3 for the parts outside the CDR3, the full variable domain is AAGVIQSPRHLIKEKRETATLKCYPIPRHDTVYWYQQGPGQDPQFLISFYEKMQSDKGSIPDRFSAQQFSDYHSELNMSSLELGDSALYFCASSLGLGSDTQYFGPGTRLTVL.

J is TRBJ1-2 and V is TRBV7-2, with TRBD1 identical over 8 bases. Germline CDR1 and CDR2: SGHTA and FQGNSA. This CDR3 has 14 amino acids. The junction had 10 bases not matched to a gene; V was cut back by 6 bases and J by 7 bases. In DNA form, the CDR3 reads TGTGCCAGCAGTGGGACAGGCTTTATCGGTGGCTACACCTTC. Protein: CASSGTGFIGGYTF. Combining the CDR3 with reference TRBV7-2 and TRBJ1-2 gives the whole variable domain GAGVSQSPSNKVTEKGKDVELRCDPISGHTALYWYRQSLGQGLEFLIYFQGNSAPDKSGLPSDRFSAERTGGSVSTLTIQRTQQEDSAVYLCASSGTGFIGGYTFGSGTRLTVV.

This clone came up once. The chain recombines TRBV27 with TRBJ2-2, with 7 bases identical to TRBD2. CDR3 length equals 17 residues. Trimming cost V 0 bases and J 5 bases; bases outside gene matches: 9. The germline V gene encodes CDR1 MNHEY and CDR2 SMNVEV (reference sequence). The CDR3 nucleotides read TGTGCCAGCAGTTTATCGTGGGGGGTCGGGAGGACCGGGGAGCTGTTTTTT. Translating it yields CASSLSWGVGRTGELFF.

This rearrangement joins TRBV4-1 to TRBJ1-6, with no clear D. This CDR3 comprises 15 residues. V lost 2 bases and J 3 bases, leaving 8 bases between the germline ends. Germline V gene lookup returns CDR1 MGHRA and CDR2 YSYEKL. CDR3 loop: CASSQLEGYNSPLHF. For the CDR3, the DNA is TGCGCCAGCAGCCAATTGGAGGGCTATAATTCACCCCTCCACTTT.

The J gene is TRBJ2-5, the V gene TRBV5-1; TRBD2 is a possible D gene (6 bases). The germline gives CDR1 SGHRS, CDR2 YFSETQ. The CDR3 has 13 amino acids. The ends were cut back, 6 bases at V and 2 bases at J, with 11 bases in the middle. DNA of the CDR3: TGCGCCAGCACCCGGGACTCACAAGAGACCCAGTACTTC. Amino acid sequence: CASTRDSQETQYF.

This chain joins TRBV9 and TRBJ2-2, with 7 bases aligning to TRBD1. Germline CDR1 SGDLS, CDR2 YYNGEE. V shed 0 bases and J 5 bases; nucleotides not matched to a gene: 10. The CDR3 has 17 amino acids. The CDR3: CASSVEGQPVLTGELFF. The CDR3 nucleotides are TGTGCCAGCAGCGTAGAGGGACAGCCCGTCCTAACCGGGGAGCTGTTTTTT.

The chain employs TRBV27 and TRBJ1-2, with 10 bases matching TRBD1. The CDR3 has 15 amino acids. The J segment lost 7 bases and the V segment lost 3 bases, leaving 8 bases of the junction unmatched. Germline CDR1 reads MNHEY; CDR2 reads SMNVEV (reference sequence). Here the CDR3 reads CASSLSGTGDRGYTF. CDR3 in DNA: TGTGCCAGCAGTTTGTCCGGGACAGGGGATCGTGGCTACACCTTC.

Points on this clone: Additional DNA sequences in this sample encode the identical CDR3. This sequence joins TRBV2 and TRBJ1-1; D unclear. The CDR3 consists of 12 residues. Germline V gene lookup returns CDR1 SNHLY and CDR2 FYNNEI. The ends were cut back, 6 bases at V and 2 bases at J, with 7 bases in the middle. CDR3 loop: CASRRENTEAFF. The DNA of the CDR3 is TGTGCCAGCAGACGAGAAAACACTGAAGCTTTCTTT.

J is TRBJ2-1 and V is TRBV10-1, with TRBD2 matching over 12 bases. The CDR3 has 21 residues. The germline V gene has CDR1 WNHNN and CDR2 SYGVQD (reference sequence). The J segment lost 10 bases and the V segment lost 7 bases, leaving 29 bases of the junction unmatched. The chain's CDR3 is CASKSDTSRKRLAGAQGEQFF. CDR3 DNA sequence: TGCGCCAGCAAATCCGATACCAGTAGAAAGAGACTAGCGGGGGCTCAAGGGGAGCAGTTCTTC.

The genes are TRBV2 and TRBJ1-5; perhaps TRBD1 as D (5 bases). The CDR3 is made up of 13 amino acids. CDR1 SNHLY and CDR2 FYNNEI come from the germline V gene. V lost 3 bases, J lost 7 bases, and 10 bases lay in between. For the CDR3, the DNA is TGTGCCAGCAGTGAGCAGGGTGAGCAGCCCCAGCATTTT. Amino acid sequence: CASSEQGEQPQHF.